A selection of T cell receptor beta chains follows, all from one sample in a study of T cells in localized non-small cell lung cancer. TCRdb's copy holds only in-frame clones and misses some; the assay was immunoSEQ multiplex PCR. In the table there are 35,000 to 50,000 clones, around 90% of which are singletons. Sequencing was performed on PBMCs, taken before any cancer treatment. The receptors derive from a woman aged 40-75 years with stage II lung adenocarcinoma. Each CDR3 is given with its conserved first and last residue. A D gene is named only where the DNA matches it firmly. Expanded clones get a size class; other rows say once, few or many, or leave the size out.

D gene: .
V gene: TRBV28
clone size: .
J gene: TRBJ2-7
CDR3 protein: CASSLSRGHHEQYF
CDR3 DNA: TGTGCCAGCAGTTTGTCGAGGGGTCACCACGAGCAGTACTTC

D gene: .
V gene: TRBV18
clone size: .
J gene: TRBJ2-7
CDR3 protein: CASSQGGSIYEQYF
CDR3 DNA: TGTGCCAGCTCACAGGGCGGGTCTATCTACGAGCAGTACTTC

D gene: .
V gene: TRBV28
clone size: .
J gene: TRBJ1-2
CDR3 protein: CASSSPYPRDGFNYGYTF
CDR3 DNA: TGTGCCAGCAGTTCCCCTTACCCCCGGGACGGATTTAACTATGGCTACACCTTC

D gene: TRBD2
V gene: TRBV11-1
clone size: .
J gene: TRBJ2-1
CDR3 protein: CASSLVSGGGYNEQFF
CDR3 DNA: TGTGCCAGCAGCTTAGTTAGCGGGGGGGGCTACAATGAGCAGTTCTTC

D gene: .
V gene: TRBV7-1
clone size: .
J gene: TRBJ1-2
CDR3 protein: CASSLQAGSVYGYTF
CDR3 DNA: TGTGCCAGCAGCCTACAGGCGGGCAGCGTCTATGGCTACACCTTC

D gene: .
V gene: TRBV19
clone size: .
J gene: TRBJ2-6
CDR3 protein: CASSMEKTSGANVLTF
CDR3 DNA: TGTGCCAGTAGTATGGAGAAAACTTCTGGGGCCAACGTCCTGACTTTC

D gene: .
V gene: TRBV5-1
clone size: .
J gene: TRBJ2-1
CDR3 protein: CASSSAGQRVYQSSYNEQFF
CDR3 DNA: TGCGCCAGCAGCTCGGCGGGACAGCGAGTATACCAGAGCTCCTACAATGAGCAGTTCTTC

D gene: TRBD1
V gene: TRBV5-1
clone size: .
J gene: TRBJ2-7
CDR3 protein: CASSAARDRGGYEQYF
CDR3 DNA: TGCGCCAGCAGCGCGGCCCGGGACAGGGGGGGCTACGAGCAGTACTTC

D gene: .
V gene: TRBV13
clone size: .
J gene: TRBJ2-3
CDR3 protein: CASSEGPDTQYF
CDR3 DNA: TGTGCCAGCAGTGAGGGCCCAGATACGCAGTATTTT

D gene: .
V gene: TRBV7-3
clone size: .
J gene: TRBJ2-3
CDR3 protein: CASSLGQRGYTDTQYF
CDR3 DNA: TGTGCCAGCAGCTTGGGACAGCGGGGGTACACAGATACGCAGTATTTT

D gene: .
V gene: TRBV5-1
clone size: .
J gene: TRBJ2-3
CDR3 protein: CAIRDYLGSNPDTQYF
CDR3 DNA: TGCGCCATTCGGGATTACTTGGGGTCTAACCCAGATACGCAGTATTTT

D gene: .
V gene: TRBV19
clone size: .
J gene: TRBJ2-7
CDR3 protein: CASSSGRSSYEQYF
CDR3 DNA: TGTGCCAGTAGTTCGGGACGCTCCTCCTACGAGCAGTACTTC

D gene: .
V gene: TRBV9
clone size: .
J gene: TRBJ1-1
CDR3 protein: CASTPRTAMNTEAFF
CDR3 DNA: TGTGCCAGCACCCCAAGGACAGCGATGAACACTGAAGCTTTCTTT

D gene: .
V gene: TRBV5-3
clone size: .
J gene: TRBJ2-1
CDR3 protein: CARSDNRGSYNEQFF
CDR3 DNA: TGTGCCAGAAGCGATAACCGGGGTTCCTACAATGAGCAGTTCTTC

D gene: TRBD1
V gene: TRBV15
clone size: .
J gene: TRBJ2-5
CDR3 protein: CATGTGDLKETQYF
CDR3 DNA: TGTGCCACCGGGACAGGGGATTTAAAAGAGACCCAGTACTTC

D gene: .
V gene: TRBV5-1
clone size: .
J gene: TRBJ2-5
CDR3 protein: CASSLAGYQETQYF
CDR3 DNA: TGCGCCAGCAGCTTGGCCGGGTACCAAGAGACCCAGTACTTC

D gene: TRBD2
V gene: TRBV5-5
clone size: .
J gene: TRBJ2-5
CDR3 protein: CASSSSPTSGGNLNQETQYF
CDR3 DNA: TGTGCCAGCAGCTCCTCGCCAACTAGCGGGGGGAACCTAAACCAAGAGACCCAGTACTTC

D gene: TRBD1
V gene: TRBV19
clone size: .
J gene: TRBJ1-4
CDR3 protein: CASSALQGWNEKLFF
CDR3 DNA: TGTGCCAGTAGTGCATTACAGGGGTGGAATGAAAAACTGTTTTTT

D gene: TRBD1
V gene: TRBV5-8
clone size: .
J gene: TRBJ2-7
CDR3 protein: CASSLSGTAYEQYF
CDR3 DNA: TGTGCCAGCAGCTTGTCCGGGACAGCGTACGAGCAGTACTTC

D gene: .
V gene: TRBV19
clone size: .
J gene: TRBJ1-6
CDR3 protein: CASRGINYNSPLHF
CDR3 DNA: TGTGCCAGTAGGGGTATTAACTATAATTCACCCCTCCACTTT

D gene: TRBD2
V gene: TRBV5-1
clone size: .
J gene: TRBJ2-1
CDR3 protein: CASGQGLAGVNEQFF
CDR3 DNA: TGCGCCAGCGGCCAAGGACTAGCGGGAGTCAATGAGCAGTTCTTC

D gene: .
V gene: TRBV10-3
clone size: few
J gene: TRBJ1-1
CDR3 protein: CAISTGPEAFF
CDR3 DNA: TGTGCCATCAGCACAGGTCCCGAAGCTTTCTTT

D gene: TRBD1
V gene: TRBV7-2
clone size: .
J gene: TRBJ2-1
CDR3 protein: CASSPRTGFEQFF
CDR3 DNA: TGTGCCAGCAGCCCGCGGACAGGGTTTGAGCAGTTCTTC

D gene: .
V gene: TRBV9
clone size: once
J gene: TRBJ2-3
CDR3 protein: CASSVGSGDTQYF
CDR3 DNA: TGTGCCAGCAGCGTAGGCTCCGGGGATACGCAGTATTTT

D gene: TRBD1
V gene: TRBV5-5
clone size: .
J gene: TRBJ1-2
CDR3 protein: CASRQTGGVSYTF
CDR3 DNA: TGTGCCAGCAGGCAGACAGGGGGGGTGAGCTACACCTTC

D gene: TRBD2
V gene: TRBV27
clone size: .
J gene: TRBJ2-5
CDR3 protein: CASGSSWGGGETQYF
CDR3 DNA: TGTGCCAGCGGATCTTCCTGGGGCGGGGGAGAGACCCAGTACTTC

D gene: .
V gene: TRBV7-7
clone size: .
J gene: TRBJ1-5
CDR3 protein: CASSPNTVFNQPQHF
CDR3 DNA: TGTGCCAGCAGCCCCAACACAGTCTTCAATCAGCCCCAGCATTTT

D gene: .
V gene: TRBV7-8
clone size: .
J gene: TRBJ2-3
CDR3 protein: CASSLGPTGADTQYF
CDR3 DNA: TGTGCCAGCAGCTTAGGCCCTACGGGGGCAGATACGCAGTATTTT

D gene: .
V gene: TRBV19
clone size: .
J gene: TRBJ1-1
CDR3 protein: CASSIGQVGDTEAFF
CDR3 DNA: TGTGCCAGTAGTATAGGACAGGTTGGGGACACTGAAGCTTTCTTT

D gene: TRBD1
V gene: TRBV5-4
clone size: .
J gene: TRBJ1-2
CDR3 protein: CASSTPGTENYGYTF
CDR3 DNA: TGTGCCAGCAGTACTCCCGGGACAGAGAACTATGGCTACACCTTC

D gene: .
V gene: TRBV6-1
clone size: .
J gene: TRBJ1-4
CDR3 protein: CASTNNWGGDEKLFF
CDR3 DNA: TGTGCCAGCACTAACAATTGGGGAGGGGATGAAAAACTGTTTTTT

D gene: TRBD1
V gene: TRBV10-3
clone size: few
J gene: TRBJ1-2
CDR3 protein: CAITRTGDGYTF
CDR3 DNA: TGTGCCATCACCAGGACAGGGGATGGCTACACCTTC

D gene: TRBD2
V gene: TRBV5-1
clone size: .
J gene: TRBJ2-1
CDR3 protein: CASSPNAGVRGYNEQFF
CDR3 DNA: TGCGCCAGCAGCCCTAACGCGGGAGTCCGGGGCTACAATGAGCAGTTCTTC

D gene: .
V gene: TRBV7-9
clone size: .
J gene: TRBJ2-5
CDR3 protein: CASSRTLDSQETQYF
CDR3 DNA: TGTGCCAGCAGCCGGACGTTGGACAGCCAAGAGACCCAGTACTTC

D gene: TRBD1
V gene: TRBV2
clone size: .
J gene: TRBJ1-1
CDR3 protein: CASRTTGVNTEAFF
CDR3 DNA: TGTGCCAGCAGGACGACAGGGGTGAACACTGAAGCTTTCTTT

D gene: .
V gene: TRBV7-9
clone size: .
J gene: TRBJ1-2
CDR3 protein: CASSFTVGGEVFYGYTF
CDR3 DNA: TGTGCCAGCAGCTTCACTGTCGGGGGAGAGGTGTTCTATGGCTACACCTTC

D gene: .
V gene: TRBV2
clone size: few
J gene: TRBJ1-1
CDR3 protein: CASSETALGGEAFF
CDR3 DNA: TGTGCCAGCAGCGAGACAGCCCTAGGTGGTGAAGCTTTCTTT

D gene: .
V gene: TRBV5-1
clone size: .
J gene: TRBJ2-6
CDR3 protein: CASSLYASGANVLTF
CDR3 DNA: TGCGCCAGCAGCTTGTACGCCTCTGGGGCCAACGTCCTGACTTTC

D gene: .
V gene: TRBV11-2
clone size: .
J gene: TRBJ2-5
CDR3 protein: CASSPRAYRETQYF
CDR3 DNA: TGTGCCAGCAGCCCGAGGGCGTATCGGGAGACCCAGTACTTC

D gene: .
V gene: TRBV27
clone size: .
J gene: TRBJ2-5
CDR3 protein: CASGTNSQETQYF
CDR3 DNA: TGTGCCAGCGGAACCAACAGTCAAGAGACCCAGTACTTC

D gene: .
V gene: TRBV10-2
clone size: .
J gene: TRBJ2-7
CDR3 protein: CASNNPDGPYEQYF
CDR3 DNA: TGCGCCAGCAATAACCCGGACGGTCCCTACGAGCAGTACTTC

D gene: TRBD1
V gene: TRBV5-1
clone size: .
J gene: TRBJ1-2
CDR3 protein: CASSLVGGQGAFYGYTF
CDR3 DNA: TGCGCCAGCAGCTTGGTGGGAGGACAGGGAGCCTTTTATGGCTACACCTTC

D gene: .
V gene: TRBV6-5
clone size: .
J gene: TRBJ2-7
CDR3 protein: CASTKGYEQYF
CDR3 DNA: TGTGCCAGCACTAAGGGCTACGAGCAGTACTTC

D gene: .
V gene: TRBV18
clone size: once
J gene: TRBJ1-1
CDR3 protein: CASSPLGGGVDTEAFF
CDR3 DNA: TGTGCCAGCTCACCACTCGGGGGAGGGGTGGACACTGAAGCTTTCTTT